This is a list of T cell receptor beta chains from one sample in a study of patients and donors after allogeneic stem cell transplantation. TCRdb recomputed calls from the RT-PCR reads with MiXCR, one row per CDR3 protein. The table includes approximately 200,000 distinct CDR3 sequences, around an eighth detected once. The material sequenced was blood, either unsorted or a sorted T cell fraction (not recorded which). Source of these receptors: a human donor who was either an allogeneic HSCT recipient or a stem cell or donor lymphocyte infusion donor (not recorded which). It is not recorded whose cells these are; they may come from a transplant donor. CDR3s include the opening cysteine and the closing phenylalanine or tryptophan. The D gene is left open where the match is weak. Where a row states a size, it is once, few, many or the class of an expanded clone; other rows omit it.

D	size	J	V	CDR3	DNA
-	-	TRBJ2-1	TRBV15	CATSRVDYNEQFF	TGTGCCACCAGCAGAGTTGATTACAATGAGCAGTTCTTC
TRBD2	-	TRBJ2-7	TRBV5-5	CASSKQTSGGTYEQYF	TGTGCCAGCAGCAAACAAACTAGCGGGGGAACCTACGAGCAGTACTTC
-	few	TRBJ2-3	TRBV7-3	CASSRDGLNEDTQYF	TGTGCCAGCAGCCGCGACGGACTGAATGAAGATACGCAGTATTTT
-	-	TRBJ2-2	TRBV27	CASSLVRDGELFF	TGTGCCAGCAGTTTAGTTAGGGACGGGGAGCTGTTTTTT
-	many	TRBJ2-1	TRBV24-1	CATSRQGGYNEQFF	TGTGCCACCTCCCGGCAGGGGGGCTACAATGAGCAGTTCTTC
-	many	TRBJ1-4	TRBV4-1	CASSYTRGAGNEKLFF	TGCGCCAGCTCATATACACGGGGGGCGGGTAATGAAAAACTGTTTTTT
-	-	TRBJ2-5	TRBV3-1	CASSQGWESQETQYF	TGTGCCAGCAGCCAAGGTTGGGAGAGCCAAGAGACCCAGTACTTC
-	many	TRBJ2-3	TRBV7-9	CASSFRGGGTDTQYF	TGTGCCAGCAGCTTCCGAGGCGGGGGCACAGATACGCAGTATTTT
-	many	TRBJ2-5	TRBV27	CASSLQSGETQYF	TGTGCCAGCAGTTTACAATCCGGGGAGACCCAGTACTTC
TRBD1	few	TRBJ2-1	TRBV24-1	CATSESDRVRDNEQFF	TGTGCCACCAGTGAGTCGGACAGGGTAAGAGACAATGAGCAGTTCTTC
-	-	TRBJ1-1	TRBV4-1	CASSQFREAFF	TGCGCCAGCAGCCAATTCAGAGAAGCTTTCTTT
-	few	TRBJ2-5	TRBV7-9	CASSLNWGQLLFF	TGTGCCAGCAGCTTAAATTGGGGCCAGCTACTTTTCTTC
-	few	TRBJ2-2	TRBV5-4	CASSFSGQNTGELFF	TGTGCCAGCAGCTTTTCGGGACAGAACACCGGGGAGCTGTTTTTT
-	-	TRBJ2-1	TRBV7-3	CASSLSFGYNEQFF	TGTGCCAGCAGCCTTAGTTTTGGCTACAATGAGCAGTTCTTC
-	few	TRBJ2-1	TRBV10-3	CAIRGGEEQFF	TGTGCCATCAGGGGCGGCGAGGAGCAGTTCTTC
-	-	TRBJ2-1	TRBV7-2	CASSPYGSYNEQFF	TGTGCCAGCAGCCCCTATGGCTCCTACAATGAGCAGTTCTTC
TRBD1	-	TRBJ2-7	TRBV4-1	CASSRAGTGGSYEQYF	TGCGCCAGCAGCAGGGCCGGGACAGGGGGGTCCTACGAGCAGTACTTC
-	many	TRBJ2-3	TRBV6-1	CASSPLAGSDTQYF	TGTGCCAGCAGCCCCCTTGCAGGGTCAGATACGCAGTATTTT
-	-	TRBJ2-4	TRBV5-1	CASSQTGRNGNIQYF	TGCGCCAGCAGCCAAACGGGACGTAATGGGAACATTCAGTACTTC
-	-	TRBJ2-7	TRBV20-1	CSAPGRIRGSYEQYF	TGCAGTGCTCCAGGTCGGATCAGGGGCTCCTACGAGCAGTACTTC
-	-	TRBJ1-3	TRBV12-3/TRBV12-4	CASSIQFSGNTIYF	TGTGCCAGCAGTATACAGTTCTCTGGAAACACCATATATTTT